The 9 T cell receptor beta chains reported below all come from one sample, sequenced in a study of cytomegalovirus exposure and HLA in healthy donors. PCR was performed using 60 Vbeta and 13 Jbeta primers. Sequencing was performed with immunoSEQ multiplex PCR; in TCRdb, only in-frame clones are kept and a portion is missing. Of roughly 220,000 clones listed, about 70% are singletons. The sequenced sample consisted of PBMCs. These TCRs come from a man aged 35 to 55 in good health and CMV-seropositive.

This clone has just a few counts. CDR3 DNA sequence: TGTGCCAGCAGATTTAGCGGGGGGGCCTTGAATGAGCAGTTCTTC. Amino acids: CASRFSGGALNEQFF. This rearrangement joins TRBV5-4 to TRBJ2-1; the match to TRBD2 covers 11 bases. CDR1 SGHNT and CDR2 YYREEE come from the germline V gene (reference sequence). V trimming: 5 bases; J trimming: 7 bases; junction bases outside the gene matches: 8. CDR3 size: 15 residues.

This clone came up a few times. The CDR3 sequence is CASGSGGSYNEQFF. Here the CDR3 DNA reads TGTGCCAGTGGTAGCGGGGGTTCCTACAATGAGCAGTTCTTC. This chain uses TRBV19 with TRBJ2-1; TRBD2 matches at 9 bases. The CDR3 spans 14 residues. Trimming cost V 8 bases and J 1 base; bases outside gene matches: 3. The germline gives CDR1 LNHDA, CDR2 SQIVND (reference sequence).

This clone turned up a few times. The rearrangement links TRBV7-2 to TRBJ1-4; TRBD1 is a possible D gene (5 bases). The CDR3 runs 15 residues. Germline V gives CDR1 SGHTA, CDR2 FQGNSA. Trimming took off 4 bases at V and 4 bases at J, with 13 bases between the two ends. The DNA for the CDR3 is TGTGCCAGCAGCTCGTCCCCGGGGGGTAATGAAAAACTGTTTTTT. Residues: CASSSSPGGNEKLFF.

The chain carries TRBV6-1 and TRBJ2-7; unclear D gene. Looked up from germline, CDR1 is MNHNS and CDR2 is SASEGT. The ends were cut back, 7 bases at V and 3 bases at J, with 13 bases in the middle. This CDR3 contains 13 residues. The CDR3 protein is CASNVGDHYEQYF. The CDR3 DNA sequence: TGTGCCAGCAATGTTGGAGACCACTACGAGCAGTACTTC.

The chain is built from TRBV4-1 and TRBJ2-3, with 9 bases lining up with TRBD2. The CDR3 loop spans 15 amino acids. V was pared by 0 bases and J by 5 bases, with 3 bases of the junction left unmatched. The germline V gene has CDR1 MGHRA and CDR2 YSYEKL. The CDR3: CASSQERGGGDTQYF. CDR3 in DNA: TGCGCCAGCAGCCAAGAGCGGGGGGGCGGAGATACGCAGTATTTT.

The V call is TRBV7-9, the J call TRBJ2-4; TRBD1 agrees at 7 bases. The CDR3 length is 16 residues. V lost 4 bases and J lost 3; bases outside the gene matches: 9. Per the germline V gene, CDR1 is SEHNR and CDR2 is FQNEAQ (reference sequence). CDR3: CASSSKTGLDKNIQYF. The CDR3 region has the DNA TGTGCCAGCAGCTCTAAGACAGGGCTTGACAAAAACATTCAGTACTTC. Full variable domain (outside the CDR3, taken from reference TRBV7-9 and TRBJ2-4): DTGVSQNPRHKITKRGQNVTFRCDPISEHNRLYWYRQTLGQGPEFLTYFQNEAQLEKSRLLSDRFSAERPKGSFSTLEIQRTEQGDSAMYLCASSSKTGLDKNIQYFGAGTRLSVL.

This clone was seen a few times. This chain connects TRBV5-6 to TRBJ2-3; 7 positions match TRBD1. This CDR3 region has 14 residues. The V gene end was trimmed by 3 bases and the J gene end by 3 bases; junction bases not matched to a gene: 4. The germline gives CDR1 SGHDT, CDR2 YYEEEE. The CDR3 loop reads CASSYYRGTDTQYF. The CDR3 nucleotides read TGTGCCAGCAGCTACTACAGGGGTACAGATACGCAGTATTTT.

The DNA for the CDR3 is TGTGCCAGCAGTTTGAGACTAGCGGGGGGACGCGACATTCAGTACTTC. This gives the protein CASSLRLAGGRDIQYF. This chain joins TRBV27 and TRBJ2-4; TRBD2 matches at 13 bases. This CDR3 spans 16 amino acids. Trimming took 3 bases from V and 8 from J; bases not matched to a gene: 7. The germline gives CDR1 MNHEY, CDR2 SMNVEV (reference sequence).

The chain carries TRBV7-9 and TRBJ2-7, with 7 bases that match TRBD1. Losses at the gene ends were 5 bases for V and 1 base for J; bases not matched to a gene: 8. Germline CDR1 reads SEHNR; CDR2 reads FQNEAQ (reference sequence). The CDR3 has 15 amino acids. CDR3 sequence (DNA): TGTGCCAGCAGCCCCCGGACAGGAGCATCCTACGAGCAGTACTTC. This sequence encodes CASSPRTGASYEQYF. The variable domain in full, with the rest retrieved from reference TRBV7-9 and TRBJ2-7, is DTGVSQNPRHKITKRGQNVTFRCDPISEHNRLYWYRQTLGQGPEFLTYFQNEAQLEKSRLLSDRFSAERPKGSFSTLEIQRTEQGDSAMYLCASSPRTGASYEQYFGPGTRLTVT.